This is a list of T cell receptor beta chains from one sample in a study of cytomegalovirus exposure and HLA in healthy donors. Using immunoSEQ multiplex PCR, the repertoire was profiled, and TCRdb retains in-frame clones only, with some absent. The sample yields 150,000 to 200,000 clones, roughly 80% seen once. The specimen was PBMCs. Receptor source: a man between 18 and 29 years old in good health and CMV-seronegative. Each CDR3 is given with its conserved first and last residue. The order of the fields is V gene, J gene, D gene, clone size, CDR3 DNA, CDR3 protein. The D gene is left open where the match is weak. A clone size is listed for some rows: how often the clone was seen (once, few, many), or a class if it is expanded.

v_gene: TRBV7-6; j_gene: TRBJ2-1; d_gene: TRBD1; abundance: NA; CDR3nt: TGTGCCAGCAGCCTTGACAGGGATGGACCCGCCGAGGATGAGCAGTTCTTC; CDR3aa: CASSLDRDGPAEDEQFF
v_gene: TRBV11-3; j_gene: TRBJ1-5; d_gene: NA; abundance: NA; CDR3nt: TGTGCCAGCAGCTTAGTAGCCAGCCATCAGCCCCAGCATTTT; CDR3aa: CASSLVASHQPQHF
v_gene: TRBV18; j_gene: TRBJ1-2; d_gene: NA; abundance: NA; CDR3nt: TGTGCCAGCTCACCGACAGCGTCAAACTATGGCTACACCTTC; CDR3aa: CASSPTASNYGYTF
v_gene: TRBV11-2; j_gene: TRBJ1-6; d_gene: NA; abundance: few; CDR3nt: TGTGCCAGCAGGCCCTTGCGGGGTTCGGCCTATAATTCACCCCTCCACTTT; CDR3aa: CASRPLRGSAYNSPLHF
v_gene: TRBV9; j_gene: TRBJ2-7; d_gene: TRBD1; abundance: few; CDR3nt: TGTGCCAGCAGCGCCCTGATTGGGACAGGAGTTTACGAGCAGTACTTC; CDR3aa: CASSALIGTGVYEQYF
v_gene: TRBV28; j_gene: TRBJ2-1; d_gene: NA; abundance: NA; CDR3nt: TGTGCCAGCAGTTTATATGGCACGTACAATGAGCAGTTCTTC; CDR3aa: CASSLYGTYNEQFF
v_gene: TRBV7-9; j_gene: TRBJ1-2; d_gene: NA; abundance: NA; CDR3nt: TGTTCCAGCAGCTTAGTACCGCCCAGGGTCTATGGCTACACCTTC; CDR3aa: CSSSLVPPRVYGYTF
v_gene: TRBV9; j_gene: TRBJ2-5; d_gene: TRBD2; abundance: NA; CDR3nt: TGTGCCAGCAGCGTCGGAGCGGGGGAAGAGACCCAGTACTTC; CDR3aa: CASSVGAGEETQYF
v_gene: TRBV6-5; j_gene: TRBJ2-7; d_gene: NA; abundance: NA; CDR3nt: TGTGCCAGCAGTTTCGGACACCCAAGAGCCTACGAGCAGTACTTC; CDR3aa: CASSFGHPRAYEQYF
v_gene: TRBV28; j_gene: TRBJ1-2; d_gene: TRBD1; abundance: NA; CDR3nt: TGTGCCAGCAACAAGGAGGGCAGGGGGTTTTCTGGCTACACCTTC; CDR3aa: CASNKEGRGFSGYTF
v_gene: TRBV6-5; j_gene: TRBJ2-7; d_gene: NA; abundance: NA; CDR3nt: TGTGCCAGTTTTAATACCGGCTCCTACGAGCAGTACTTC; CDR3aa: CASFNTGSYEQYF
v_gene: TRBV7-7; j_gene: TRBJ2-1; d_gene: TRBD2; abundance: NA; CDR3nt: TGTGCTAGCAGCCCTTCCTTCTTTGTGGAGCGGGATTACAATGAGCAGTTCTTC; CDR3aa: CASSPSFFVERDYNEQFF
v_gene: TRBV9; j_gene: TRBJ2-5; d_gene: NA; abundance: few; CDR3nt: TGTGCCAGCAGCGTAGGGCCAGGATCACAAGAGACCCAGTACTTC; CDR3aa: CASSVGPGSQETQYF
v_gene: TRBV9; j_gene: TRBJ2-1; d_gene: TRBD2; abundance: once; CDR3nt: TGTGCCAGCAGCGTAGCCAGCGGGGTAAGTGGAGAGCAGTTCTTC; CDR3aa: CASSVASGVSGEQFF
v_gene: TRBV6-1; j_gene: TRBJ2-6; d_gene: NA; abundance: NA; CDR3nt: TGTGCCAGCAGTGAAGTGAGGGGGGGACCCCTCTGGGCCAACGTCCTGACTTTC; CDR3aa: CASSEVRGGPLWANVLTF
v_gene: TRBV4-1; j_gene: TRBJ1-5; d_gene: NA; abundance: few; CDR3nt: TGCGCCAGCAGCCAAGGGCAAATTAATCAGCCCCAGCATTTT; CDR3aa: CASSQGQINQPQHF
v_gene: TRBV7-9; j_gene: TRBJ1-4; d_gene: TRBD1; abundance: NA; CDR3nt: TGTGCCAGCAGCTCTCGGACAGGGGGGTCAACTAATGAAAAACTGTTTTTT; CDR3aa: CASSSRTGGSTNEKLFF
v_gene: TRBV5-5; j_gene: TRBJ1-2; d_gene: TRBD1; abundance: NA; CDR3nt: TGTGCCAGCAGCTTGTCGGAACGGGACAGATATAACTATGGCTACACCTTC; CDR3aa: CASSLSERDRYNYGYTF
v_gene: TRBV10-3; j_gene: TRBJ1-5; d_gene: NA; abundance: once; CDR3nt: TGTGCCATCAGAGGGACTGGTAGCAATCAGCCCCAGCATTTT; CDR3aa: CAIRGTGSNQPQHF
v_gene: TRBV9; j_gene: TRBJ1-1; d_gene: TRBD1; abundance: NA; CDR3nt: TGTGCCAGCAGCAAAACAGGGGGCCAAGCTTTCTTT; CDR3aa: CASSKTGGQAFF
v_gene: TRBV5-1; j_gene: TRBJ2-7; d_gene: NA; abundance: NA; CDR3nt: TGCGCCAGCTCACGGATACAGGCCGGGAGCGAGCAGTACTTC; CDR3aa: CASSRIQAGSEQYF
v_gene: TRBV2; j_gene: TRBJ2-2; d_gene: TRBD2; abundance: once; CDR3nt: TGTGCCAGCTCCCAAGCCCGGGAAACAGAAGCGGGAGTTGGGAGTGCGAACACCGGGGAGCTGTTTTTT; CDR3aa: CASSQARETEAGVGSANTGELFF
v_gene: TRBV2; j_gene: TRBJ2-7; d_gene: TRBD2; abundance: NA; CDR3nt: TGTGCCAGCAGTTTCGGGGGAGGGATCTCCTACGAGCAGTACTTC; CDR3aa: CASSFGGGISYEQYF
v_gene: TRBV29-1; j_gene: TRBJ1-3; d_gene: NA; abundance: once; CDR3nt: TGCAGCGTCGCCGGGGGATTCGGAAACACCATATATTTT; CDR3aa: CSVAGGFGNTIYF
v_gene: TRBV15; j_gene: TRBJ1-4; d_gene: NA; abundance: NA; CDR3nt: TGTGCCACCAGGGGGACTGTGGGCGAAAAACTGTTTTTT; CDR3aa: CATRGTVGEKLFF
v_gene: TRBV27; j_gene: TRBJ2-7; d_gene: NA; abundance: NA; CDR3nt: TGTGCCAGCAGCCCCGGCGGCCTTCCCTACGAGCAGTACTTC; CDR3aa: CASSPGGLPYEQYF
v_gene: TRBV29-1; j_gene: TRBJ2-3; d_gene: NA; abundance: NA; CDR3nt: TGCAGCTTGACAGAATACACAGATACGCAGTATTTT; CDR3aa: CSLTEYTDTQYF
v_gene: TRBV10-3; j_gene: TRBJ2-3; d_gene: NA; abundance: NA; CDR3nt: TGTGCCATCAGTGATATTACAGATACGCAGTATTTT; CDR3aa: CAISDITDTQYF
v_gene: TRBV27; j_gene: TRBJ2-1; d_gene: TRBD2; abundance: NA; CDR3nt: TGTGCCAGCAGTTTAACTGGACTAGCACGGAACAATGAGCAGTTCTTC; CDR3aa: CASSLTGLARNNEQFF
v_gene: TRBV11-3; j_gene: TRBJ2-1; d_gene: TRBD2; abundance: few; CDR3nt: TGTGCCAGCAGTTCCCCGACTAGCGGGGGGGCTGAAGAGCAGTTCTTC; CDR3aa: CASSSPTSGGAEEQFF
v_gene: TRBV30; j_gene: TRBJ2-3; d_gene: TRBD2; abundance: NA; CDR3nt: TGTGCCTGGGGACTAGCTACGCAGTATTTT; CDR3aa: CAWGLATQYF
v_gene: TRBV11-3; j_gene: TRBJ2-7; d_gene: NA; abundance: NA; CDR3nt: TGTGCCAGCAGCTTAGAAGCAGGGGACGAGCAGTACTTC; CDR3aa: CASSLEAGDEQYF
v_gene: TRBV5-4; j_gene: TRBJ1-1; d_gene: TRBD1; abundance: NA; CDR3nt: TGTGCCAGCAGCCCGGGGGGACAGGTGTCCACTGAAGCTTTCTTT; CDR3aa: CASSPGGQVSTEAFF
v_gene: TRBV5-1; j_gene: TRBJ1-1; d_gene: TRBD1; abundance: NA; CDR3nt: TGCGCCAGCAGCTTGGCCAACAGGGGGTCAGCTTTCTTT; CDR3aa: CASSLANRGSAFF
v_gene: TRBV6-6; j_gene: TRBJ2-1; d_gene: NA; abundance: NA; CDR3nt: TGTGCCAGCAGTTACTCCAGGAATGGGCAGTTCTTC; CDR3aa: CASSYSRNGQFF
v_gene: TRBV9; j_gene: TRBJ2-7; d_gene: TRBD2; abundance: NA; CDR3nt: TGTGCCAGCAGCGTGGAACGAGCGGGGGTGGGTGAGCAGTACTTC; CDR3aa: CASSVERAGVGEQYF
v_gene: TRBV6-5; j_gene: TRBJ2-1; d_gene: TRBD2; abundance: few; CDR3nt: TGTGCCAGCACCCCGGGACTAGCGGTTGAGCAGTTCTTC; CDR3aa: CASTPGLAVEQFF